These 9 T cell receptor beta chains originate from one sample sequenced in a study of T cell changes during pregnancy in multiple sclerosis. The repertoire was sequenced with immunoSEQ multiplex PCR; TCRdb's copy has only in-frame clones and lacks some. The sample shows approximately 64,000 clones, around 91% of them seen only once. The sample was peripheral blood, taken in the second trimester of pregnancy. These receptors came from a female donor in good health, enrolled as a control in a pregnancy study.

This clone was seen a single time. The chain combines TRBV9 with TRBJ1-2; weak D call: TRBD1 (6 bases). V lost 3 bases and J 7 bases, leaving 13 bases between the germline ends. The CDR3 has 13 amino acids. CDR1 is SGDLS and CDR2 is YYNGEE in the germline V gene. Written as DNA, the CDR3 is TGTGCCAGCAGCGACGGGCAGACAGGTGGCTACACCTTC. Amino acid sequence: CASSDGQTGGYTF. The full variable domain, its missing parts supplied by reference TRBV9 and TRBJ1-2, is DSGVTQTPKHLITATGQRVTLRCSPRSGDLSVYWYQQSLDQGLQFLIQYYNGEERAKGNILERFSAQQFPDLHSELNLSSLELGDSALYFCASSDGQTGGYTFGSGTRLTVV.

The V and J genes are TRBV7-8 and TRBJ1-1; TRBD1 matches at 8 bases. V shed 6 bases, J shed 10 bases, and the junction held 13 bases outside the gene matches. Germline V gives CDR1 SGHVS, CDR2 FQNEAQ. There are 14 residues in the CDR3. The CDR3 region has the DNA TGTGCCAGCAGGTCCTTGGACAGGGCCCCCGGAGCTTTCTTT. Translated: CASRSLDRAPGAFF.

Only a few counts were recorded for this clone. This sequence joins TRBV19 and TRBJ2-6; a weak D match, TRBD2 (6 bases). This CDR3 comprises 19 residues. V lost 7 bases, J lost 0 bases, and 22 bases lay in between. Germline assignment: CDR1 LNHDA and CDR2 SQIVND (reference sequence). CDR3 bases: TGTGCCAGTACCCCTTCGGCGGACTACCCTCTCTCTGGGGCCAACGTCCTGACTTTC. This gives the protein CASTPSADYPLSGANVLTF.

The rearrangement links TRBV28 to TRBJ2-1; the match to TRBD1 covers 9 bases. This CDR3 comprises 16 residues. CDR1 and CDR2 from the germline V gene are MDHEN and SYDVKM. V was clipped by 7 bases and J by 0 bases; unmatched bases: 7. Here the CDR3 reads CASKLDRGGSYNEQFF. In DNA form, the CDR3 reads TGTGCCAGCAAACTCGACAGGGGGGGCTCCTACAATGAGCAGTTCTTC.

The J gene is TRBJ2-1, the V gene TRBV5-1, with D possibly being TRBD2 (5 bases). The CDR3 is 15 amino acids. Trimming took 6 bases from V and 3 from J, leaving 16 bases between them. From germline, CDR1 is SGHRS and CDR2 YFSETQ. The CDR3 DNA reads TGCGCCAGCAAGGTTTGGGAGACGAGCTACAATGAGCAGTTCTTC. Translating gives CASKVWETSYNEQFF.

The chain has TRBV10-1 and TRBJ2-5; D is possibly TRBD2 (6 bases). The CDR3 is made up of 15 amino acids. Germline CDR1 WNHNN, CDR2 SYGVQD (reference sequence). Trimming took off 0 bases at V and 4 bases at J, with 12 bases between the two ends. Written as DNA, the CDR3 is TGCGCCAGCAGTGAGTCCGGGACTCTAGCAGAGACCCAGTACTTC. This encodes CASSESGTLAETQYF.

This clone occurred once. The chain couples TRBV5-5 to TRBJ1-4; D possibly corresponds to TRBD1 (5 bases). Trimming shortened V by 0 bases and J by 2 bases, and 8 bases separated the two germline ends. This CDR3 has 15 amino acids. In germline, CDR1 is SGHKS, CDR2 YYEKEE (reference sequence). The CDR3 is CASSLGDSTNEKLFF. DNA of the CDR3: TGTGCCAGCAGCTTGGGCGACAGTACTAATGAAAAACTGTTTTTT.

This clone was recorded once. The J gene is TRBJ2-3, the V gene TRBV5-1; D is possibly TRBD1 (6 bases). Germline CDR1 SGHRS, CDR2 YFSETQ. The CDR3 spans 15 residues. The V end was cut by 4 bases, the J end by 2 bases, with 14 bases between. The CDR3 DNA is TGCGCCAGCAGCAGTGGGGGCCCCGACACAGATACGCAGTATTTT. Protein product: CASSSGGPDTDTQYF.

The chain combines TRBV6-5 with TRBJ2-7, with 9 bases lining up with TRBD1. The ends lost 2 bases at V and 5 bases at J; junction bases unmatched: 10. From germline, CDR1 is MNHEY and CDR2 SVGAGI. This CDR3 is 16 amino acids long. CDR3 protein: CASSYGGTGIFNEQYF. In DNA form, the CDR3 reads TGTGCCAGCAGTTACGGTGGGACAGGGATTTTCAACGAGCAGTACTTC.